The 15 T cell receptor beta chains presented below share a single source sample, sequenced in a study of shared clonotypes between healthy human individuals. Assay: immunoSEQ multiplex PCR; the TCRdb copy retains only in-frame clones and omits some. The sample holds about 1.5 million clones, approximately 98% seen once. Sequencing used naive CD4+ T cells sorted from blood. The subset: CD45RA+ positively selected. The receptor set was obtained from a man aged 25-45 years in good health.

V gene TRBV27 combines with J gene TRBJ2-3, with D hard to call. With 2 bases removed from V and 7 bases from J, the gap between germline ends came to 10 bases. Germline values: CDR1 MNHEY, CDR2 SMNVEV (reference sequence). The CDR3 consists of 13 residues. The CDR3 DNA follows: TGTGCCAGCAGTTTAGCCCAGGCCTATACGCAGTATTTT. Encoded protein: CASSLAQAYTQYF.

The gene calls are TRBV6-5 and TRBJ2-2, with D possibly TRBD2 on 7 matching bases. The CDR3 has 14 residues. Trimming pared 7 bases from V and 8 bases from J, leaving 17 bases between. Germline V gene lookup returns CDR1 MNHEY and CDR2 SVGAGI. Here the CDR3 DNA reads TGTGCCAGCACCCGGGGGGCAGGAAGTGGGGAGCTGTTTTTT. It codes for CASTRGAGSGELFF.

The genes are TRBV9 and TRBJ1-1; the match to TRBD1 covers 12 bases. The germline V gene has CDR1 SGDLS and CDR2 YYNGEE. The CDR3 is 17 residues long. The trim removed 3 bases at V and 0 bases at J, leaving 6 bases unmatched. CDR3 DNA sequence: TGTGCCAGCAGCGCGGGACAGGGGGCGAACCTGAACACTGAAGCTTTCTTT. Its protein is CASSAGQGANLNTEAFF. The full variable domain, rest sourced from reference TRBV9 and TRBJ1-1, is DSGVTQTPKHLITATGQRVTLRCSPRSGDLSVYWYQQSLDQGLQFLIQYYNGEERAKGNILERFSAQQFPDLHSELNLSSLELGDSALYFCASSAGQGANLNTEAFFGQGTRLTVV.

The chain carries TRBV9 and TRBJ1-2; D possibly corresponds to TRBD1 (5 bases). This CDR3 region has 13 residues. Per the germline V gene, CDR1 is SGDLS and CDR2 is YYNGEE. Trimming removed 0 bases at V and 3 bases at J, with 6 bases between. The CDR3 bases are TGTGCCAGCAGCGTAGCGGGGGACTATGGCTACACCTTC. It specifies CASSVAGDYGYTF.

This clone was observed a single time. The CDR3 DNA is TGTGCCAGCAGTTTCGCCCGGGACAGGCGCCTCCGTCTCTATGGCTACACCTTC. Amino acids: CASSFARDRRLRLYGYTF. This chain links TRBV27 with TRBJ1-2; 8 bases line up with TRBD1. With V trimmed by 3 bases and J by 4 bases, 16 bases remained unmatched. This CDR3 spans 18 amino acids. CDR1 and CDR2 from the germline V gene are MNHEY and SMNVEV (reference sequence).

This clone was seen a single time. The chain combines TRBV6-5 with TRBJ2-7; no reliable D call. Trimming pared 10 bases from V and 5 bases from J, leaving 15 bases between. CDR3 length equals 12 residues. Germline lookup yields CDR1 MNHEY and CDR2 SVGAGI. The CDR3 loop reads CATRPWANEQYF. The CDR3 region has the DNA TGTGCCACCAGGCCGTGGGCAAACGAGCAGTACTTC.

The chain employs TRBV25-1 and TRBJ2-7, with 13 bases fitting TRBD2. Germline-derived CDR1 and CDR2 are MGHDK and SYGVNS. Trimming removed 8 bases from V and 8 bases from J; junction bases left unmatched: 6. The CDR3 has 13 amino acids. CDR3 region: CASQLAGGPQQYF. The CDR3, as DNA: TGTGCCAGCCAACTAGCGGGAGGGCCCCAGCAGTACTTC.

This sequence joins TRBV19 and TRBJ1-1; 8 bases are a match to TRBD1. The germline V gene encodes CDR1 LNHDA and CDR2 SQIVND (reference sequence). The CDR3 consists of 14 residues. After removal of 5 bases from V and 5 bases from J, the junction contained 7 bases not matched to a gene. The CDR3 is CASSPGQGYTEAFF. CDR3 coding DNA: TGTGCCAGTAGTCCCGGACAGGGTTATACTGAAGCTTTCTTT.

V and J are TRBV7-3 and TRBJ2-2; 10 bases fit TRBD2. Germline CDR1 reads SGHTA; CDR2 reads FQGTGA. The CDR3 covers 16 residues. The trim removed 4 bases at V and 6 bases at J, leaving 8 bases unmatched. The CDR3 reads CASSYPGAGGPGELFF. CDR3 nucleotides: TGTGCCAGCAGCTACCCGGGAGCGGGAGGGCCCGGGGAGCTGTTTTTT.

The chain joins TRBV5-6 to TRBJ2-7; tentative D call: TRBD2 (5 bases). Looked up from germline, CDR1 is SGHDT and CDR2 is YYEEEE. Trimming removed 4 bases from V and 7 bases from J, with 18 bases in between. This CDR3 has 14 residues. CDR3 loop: CASSLRGPREEQYF. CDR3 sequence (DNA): TGTGCCAGCAGCCTACGTGGGCCCCGGGAAGAGCAGTACTTC.

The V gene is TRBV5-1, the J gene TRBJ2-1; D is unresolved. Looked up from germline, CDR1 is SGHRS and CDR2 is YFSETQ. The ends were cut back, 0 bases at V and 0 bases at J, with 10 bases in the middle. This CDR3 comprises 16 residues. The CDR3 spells CASSLDGVVSYNEQFF. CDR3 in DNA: TGCGCCAGCAGCTTGGATGGCGTAGTCTCCTACAATGAGCAGTTCTTC.

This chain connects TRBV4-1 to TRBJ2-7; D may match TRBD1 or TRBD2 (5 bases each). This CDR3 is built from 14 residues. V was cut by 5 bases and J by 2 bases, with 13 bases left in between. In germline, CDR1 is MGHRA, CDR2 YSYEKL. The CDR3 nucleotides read TGCGCCAGCAGCGGAAGGGACGGCCCCTACGAGCAGTACTTC. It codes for CASSGRDGPYEQYF.

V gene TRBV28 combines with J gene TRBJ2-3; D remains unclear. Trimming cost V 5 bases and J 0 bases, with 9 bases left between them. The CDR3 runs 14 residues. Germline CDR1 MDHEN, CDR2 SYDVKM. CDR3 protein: CASSNLLSTDTQYF. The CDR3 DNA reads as TGTGCCAGCAGTAATCTACTGAGCACAGATACGCAGTATTTT.

CDR3 nucleotides: TGTGCCATCAGTGAGGTGTCTAGCTCAAATGAGCAGTTCTTC. It encodes CAISEVSSSNEQFF. The rearrangement joins TRBV10-3 to TRBJ2-1; possible D gene TRBD2, 5 bases. V lost 2 bases to trimming and J lost 7 bases, with 12 bases between them. CDR3 length: 14 residues. Germline V gene sequence: CDR1 ENHRY, CDR2 SYGVKD.

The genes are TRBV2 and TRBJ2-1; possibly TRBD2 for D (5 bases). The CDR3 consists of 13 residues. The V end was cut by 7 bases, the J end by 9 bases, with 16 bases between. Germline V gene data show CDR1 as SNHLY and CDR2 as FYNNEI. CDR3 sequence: CASTSRERGEQFF. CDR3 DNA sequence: TGTGCCAGCACCTCGAGGGAACGCGGTGAGCAGTTCTTC.